These T cell receptor beta chains were read from a single sample in a study of identical twins. TCRdb re-called the 5' RACE reads through MiXCR, storing one row per CDR3 protein. Seen here are about 530,000 distinct CDR3 sequences, approximately 16% observed once, and the top ten hold less than 0.5%. These data also formed part of another study, on yellow fever vaccine responses in identical twins.

Sequenced material: CD4+ T cells sorted from blood. The receptors here all came from a woman under 30 in good health. The CDR3 runs from the conserved cysteine through the conserved F or W. The D gene is left open where the match is weak. Clone size appears in some rows only: once, few, many, or a class for an expanded clone.

d_call j_call v_call clone_size cdr3_aa cdr3_nt
TRBD2 TRBJ2-3 TRBV12-3/TRBV12-4 . CASRPSGRTDTQYF TGTGCCAGCAGACCTAGCGGACGCACAGATACGCAGTATTTT
TRBD1 TRBJ2-1 TRBV6-1 few CASSPPRQGIINEQFF TGTGCCAGCAGTCCTCCGCGACAGGGTATAATAAATGAGCAGTTCTTC
. TRBJ2-7 TRBV21-1 . CASSKAGWTGRHEQYF TGTGCCAGCAGCAAAGCGGGCTGGACAGGGAGACACGAGCAGTACTTC
TRBD2 TRBJ2-1 TRBV9 few CASSQVPSGSYNEQFF TGTGCCAGCAGCCAAGTCCCTAGCGGGTCTTACAATGAGCAGTTCTTC
. TRBJ2-7 TRBV7-6 . CASSSGTKSSYEQYF TGTGCCAGCAGCTCCGGGACGAAGAGCTCCTACGAGCAGTACTTC
. TRBJ2-6 TRBV7-3 . CASSLTTDSGANVLTF TGTGCCAGCAGCTTAACCACAGACTCTGGGGCCAACGTCCTGACTTTC
TRBD2 TRBJ2-7 TRBV3-1 . CASSLTGGTSGNYEQYF TGTGCCAGCAGCCTAACGGGGGGAACTAGCGGGAACTACGAGCAGTACTTC
TRBD2 TRBJ2-1 TRBV2 few CANRENLAGALDEQFF TGTGCCAACAGAGAGAACCTAGCGGGAGCTCTGGATGAGCAGTTCTTC
. TRBJ2-1 TRBV7-8 . CASSLILVSSYNEQFF TGTGCCAGCAGCTTAATATTAGTTAGCTCCTACAATGAGCAGTTCTTC
. TRBJ2-5 TRBV12-3/TRBV12-4 few CASSLIGGKELGETQYF TGTGCCAGCAGTTTGATTGGGGGAAAGGAGCTTGGGGAGACCCAGTACTTC
. TRBJ1-6 TRBV4-1 many CASSQVLDIRGRDSPLHF TGCGCCAGCAGCCAAGTGTTGGATATCAGGGGAAGGGATTCACCCCTCCACTTT
. TRBJ2-3 TRBV12-3/TRBV12-4 . CASSADLSTDTQYF TGTGCCAGCAGTGCCGATCTTAGCACAGATACGCAGTATTTT
. TRBJ2-2 TRBV20-1 . CSASKGANTGELFF TGCAGTGCTAGTAAGGGGGCGAACACCGGGGAGCTGTTTTTT
TRBD1 TRBJ2-7 TRBV10-2 once CASSESGTVTYEQYF TGCGCCAGCAGTGAGTCCGGGACAGTTACCTACGAGCAGTACTTC
. TRBJ1-2 TRBV10-3 few CAITSENYGYTF TGTGCCATCACCAGTGAAAACTATGGCTACACCTTC
. TRBJ2-1 TRBV12-3/TRBV12-4 few CASSSPFNEQFF TGTGCCAGCAGTTCGCCATTCAATGAGCAGTTCTTC
. TRBJ1-4 TRBV29-1 . CSVVGPAASNEKLFF TGCAGCGTTGTCGGTCCAGCAGCGAGTAATGAAAAACTGTTTTTT
TRBD1 TRBJ2-7 TRBV27 few CASSWGQGSYEQYF TGTGCCAGCAGTTGGGGACAGGGGTCGTACGAGCAGTACTTC
. TRBJ2-1 TRBV7-9 . CASSLLLTGSSYNEQFF TGTGCCAGCAGCTTACTCCTAACAGGGAGCTCCTACAATGAGCAGTTCTTC
TRBD2 TRBJ2-1 TRBV5-1 once CASSWSPGTSGGSEQFF TGCGCCAGCAGCTGGAGTCCCGGGACTAGCGGGGGGTCTGAGCAGTTCTTC
. TRBJ1-1 TRBV3-1 few CASSPRAGYGEAFF TGTGCCAGCAGCCCGAGGGCAGGGTACGGTGAAGCTTTCTTT
TRBD2 TRBJ2-5 TRBV29-1 . CSVDGLAGSLETQYF TGCAGCGTTGATGGACTAGCGGGGTCCTTAGAGACCCAGTACTTC
TRBD2 TRBJ2-1 TRBV11-1 many CASSLGTSGRSSYNEQFF TGTGCCAGCAGCTTAGGGACTAGCGGGCGAAGCTCCTACAATGAGCAGTTCTTC
TRBD1 TRBJ1-4 TRBV4-2 few CASSHPRGQNNEKLFF TGTGCCAGCAGCCACCCCAGGGGGCAGAATAATGAAAAACTGTTTTTT